These T cell receptor beta chains were read from a single sample in a study of blood T cell repertoires in COVID-19. Measured with immunoSEQ multiplex PCR; TCRdb has only the in-frame clones, and not every one. The table has some 41,000 clones, 82% seen once; the top ten hold 4.2%. The specimen was peripheral blood. The receptors derive from a woman in her 70s with acute or convalescent COVID-19. The CDR3 runs from the conserved cysteine through the conserved F or W. The D gene is left open where the match is weak. The size entry is marked missing in some rows and otherwise reads once, few, many or a size class.

V gene	J gene	D gene	clone size	CDR3 DNA	CDR3 protein
TRBV11-3	TRBJ2-1	-	-	TGTGCCAGCAGCCCGCGGAGGGAGCGGGACAATTACAATGAGCAGTTCTTC	CASSPRRERDNYNEQFF
TRBV5-4	TRBJ2-7	TRBD1	-	TGTGCCAGCAGCTTGGGGACAGGGTATCGCGAGCAGTACTTC	CASSLGTGYREQYF
TRBV19	TRBJ1-1	-	-	TGTGCCAGTAGTATAGACAGGGACACTGAAGCTTTCTTT	CASSIDRDTEAFF
TRBV7-9	TRBJ2-7	-	-	TGTGCCAGCAGCTTAGCGCGGGGGCAGGACGAGCAGTACTTC	CASSLARGQDEQYF
TRBV30	TRBJ1-1	-	few	TGTGCCTGGAGTGTAGGGACAGAAGCTTTCTTT	CAWSVGTEAFF
TRBV7-3	TRBJ2-1	-	few	TGTGCCAGCAGCCGACAGGCGTACAATGAGCAGTTCTTC	CASSRQAYNEQFF
TRBV3-1/TRBV3-2	TRBJ1-1	TRBD1	-	TGTGCCAGCAGCTACGGACAGGGTGGGCCTGAAGCTTTCTTT	CASSYGQGGPEAFF
TRBV7-9	TRBJ2-3	-	-	TGTGCCAGCAGCTTGGGGGACGGGACTGATACGCAGTATTTT	CASSLGDGTDTQYF
TRBV5-1	TRBJ2-5	TRBD2	-	TGCGCCAGCACCCTGGGGGGAGGGGCCAAGCGAGAGACCCAGTACTTC	CASTLGGGAKRETQYF
TRBV6-1	TRBJ2-3	TRBD2	once	TGTGCCAGCAGTGAAGCCCCCAGACTAGCGCTTACAGATACGCAGTATTTT	CASSEAPRLALTDTQYF
TRBV3-1/TRBV3-2	TRBJ2-1	-	-	TGTGCCAGCACCTCATGGAGTTCCTACAATGAGCAGTTCTTC	CASTSWSSYNEQFF
TRBV27	TRBJ2-5	-	once	TGTGCCAGCAGTTTTGGGGTGGGGGCCCAAGAGACCCAGTACTTC	CASSFGVGAQETQYF
TRBV18	TRBJ2-1	TRBD2	-	TGTGCCAGCTCACCCATGGGACTAGACTACAATGAGCAGTTCTTC	CASSPMGLDYNEQFF
TRBV5-1	TRBJ2-1	TRBD2	-	TGCGCCAGCAGCTTGACTAGCGGGAGTAGTGAGCAGTTCTTC	CASSLTSGSSEQFF
TRBV28	TRBJ1-1	TRBD1	-	TGTGCCAGCAACCCTGGACAGGCCAACACTGAAGCTTTCTTT	CASNPGQANTEAFF
TRBV6-6	TRBJ2-5	-	-	TGTGCCAGCAGCCCAGGACTAAAAGAGACCCAGTACTTC	CASSPGLKETQYF
TRBV5-8	TRBJ2-1	-	-	TGTGCCAGCAGCTTCTCAGGGGTCGGGCGGGATGAGCAGTTCTTC	CASSFSGVGRDEQFF
TRBV5-1	TRBJ2-7	TRBD2	few	TGCGCCAGCAGCGCCCAGGGACTAGCGGGAGACTTCTCCTACGAGCAGTACTTC	CASSAQGLAGDFSYEQYF
TRBV6-5	TRBJ2-7	TRBD1	once	TGTGCCAGCAGAGCGACAGGGTCGAGCTCCTACGAGCAGTACTTC	CASRATGSSSYEQYF
TRBV5-4	TRBJ2-3	TRBD1	-	TGTGCCAGCAGCTTGGCCCCAGGGGGAATCACAGATACGCAGTATTTT	CASSLAPGGITDTQYF
TRBV5-1	TRBJ2-2	TRBD1	-	TGCGCCAGCAGCCCTGGGACAGGGCTGAACACCGGGGAGCTGTTTTTT	CASSPGTGLNTGELFF
TRBV12-3/TRBV12-4	TRBJ1-4	TRBD1	-	TGTGCCAGCACAACAGGGGTTACTGAAAAACTGTTTTTT	CASTTGVTEKLFF
TRBV24-1	TRBJ2-1	TRBD1	-	TGTGCCACCAGCCTAAGACAGGGGCCCTACAATGAGCAGTTCTTC	CATSLRQGPYNEQFF
TRBV4-3	TRBJ2-7	-	few	TGCGCCAGCAGCCAGGGGCCCTCCTACGAGCAGTACTTC	CASSQGPSYEQYF
TRBV7-9	TRBJ1-1	-	-	TGTGCCAGCTCAGCTTCCCAGGACACTGAAGCTTTCTTT	CASSASQDTEAFF
TRBV9	TRBJ1-2	-	-	TGTGCCAGCAGCTTGTCCTCTGGGGGCTCCTATGGCTACACCTTC	CASSLSSGGSYGYTF
TRBV7-8	TRBJ1-5	-	-	TGTGCCAGCAGCTTAGTGTCCACTACGGCGCAGCCCCAGCATTTT	CASSLVSTTAQPQHF
TRBV19	TRBJ2-7	TRBD2	-	TGTGCCAGTAGGGCGCGTGGCGGGAGGTTTGGGGAGCAGTACTTC	CASRARGGRFGEQYF
TRBV24-1	TRBJ2-3	-	-	TGTGCCACCAGTGATTTTGGGCAGGGGCCTACAGATACGCAGTATTTT	CATSDFGQGPTDTQYF
TRBV3-1/TRBV3-2	TRBJ2-7	TRBD2	-	TGTGCCAGCAGCCGGGGGCTAGCGGGTTACGAGCAGTACTTC	CASSRGLAGYEQYF
TRBV3-1/TRBV3-2	TRBJ2-5	-	-	TGTGCCAGCAGCCTAAGTTCCGGGGGAACATTAGGGACCCAGTACTTC	CASSLSSGGTLGTQYF
TRBV18	TRBJ2-5	-	-	TGTGCCAGCTCTCTCCCGACACCGACCTCCGGAGAGACCCAGTACTTC	CASSLPTPTSGETQYF
TRBV11-2	TRBJ1-1	-	-	TGTGCCAGCAGACTCACGACACAGAACACTGAAGCTTTCTTT	CASRLTTQNTEAFF
TRBV19	TRBJ1-6	-	-	TGTGCCAGTAGAGCGGCAGGGAGGACCTATAATTCACCCCTCCACTTT	CASRAAGRTYNSPLHF
TRBV11-2	TRBJ1-2	TRBD1	-	TGTGCCAGCAGCTTACCGGGACAGGGGTATGGCTACACCTTC	CASSLPGQGYGYTF
TRBV15	TRBJ2-2	-	-	TGTGCCACCAGCAGAGATAACAGGGCAGGAAACACCGGGGAGCTGTTTTTT	CATSRDNRAGNTGELFF
TRBV5-1	TRBJ2-1	TRBD1	-	TGCGCCAGCAGCTTGGCCGGGACAGGGACGGATGGATACTTCTTC	CASSLAGTGTDGYFF
TRBV15	TRBJ2-7	TRBD1	-	TGTGCCACCAGCAGCCCGGGACAGGCGATATACGAGCAGTACTTC	CATSSPGQAIYEQYF
TRBV5-4	TRBJ2-5	TRBD1	-	TGTGCCAGCAGCCTCCGACAGGGTTTGTACCAAGAGACCCAGTACTTC	CASSLRQGLYQETQYF
TRBV28	TRBJ2-7	-	-	TGTGCCAGCAGTTTACCCCTTGCTAGCGTCGAGCAGTACTTC	CASSLPLASVEQYF
TRBV11-3	TRBJ2-3	TRBD2	once	TGTGCCAGCAGCTTAAGGGGCGGGAGGGCCTCAGATACGCAGTATTTT	CASSLRGGRASDTQYF
TRBV5-1	TRBJ2-5	-	-	TGCGCCAGCAGCTTGGGGGGGGGCCCCCAAGAGACCCAGTACTTC	CASSLGGGPQETQYF
TRBV10-1	TRBJ2-7	-	-	TGCGCCAGCAGTGGGTCGGAACTTAGACAGGCCTCCTACGAGCAGTACTTC	CASSGSELRQASYEQYF
TRBV4-1	TRBJ2-7	TRBD2	-	TGCGCCAGCTCCCTCGCCCGAGCGGGAGACGAGCAGTACTTC	CASSLARAGDEQYF
TRBV12-3/TRBV12-4	TRBJ2-3	TRBD1	-	TGTGCCAGCAGGCCGGACAGGGGCGATACGCAGTATTTT	CASRPDRGDTQYF
TRBV5-1	TRBJ2-1	-	-	TGCGCCAGCAGCACCCTTTTCGGGGATTACAATGAGCAGTTCTTC	CASSTLFGDYNEQFF
TRBV30	TRBJ2-3	TRBD2	once	TGTGCCTGGAGTCTTCTAGCGGGAGGGGCAACAGATACGCAGTATTTT	CAWSLLAGGATDTQYF
TRBV27	TRBJ2-7	-	-	TGTGCCAGCAGACCTTCAGGGCCCAGCTCCTACGAGCAGTACTTC	CASRPSGPSSYEQYF
TRBV11-1	TRBJ1-4	-	-	TGTGCCAGCAGCCAGACAACCGAAAAACTGTTTTTT	CASSQTTEKLFF
TRBV5-1	TRBJ1-1	TRBD1	few	TGCGCCAGCGGAAACAGGGGTGATACTGAAGCTTTCTTT	CASGNRGDTEAFF
TRBV5-1	TRBJ1-2	TRBD1	-	TGCGCCAGCAGCGACAGGGATAACTATGGCTACACCTTC	CASSDRDNYGYTF
TRBV29-1	TRBJ2-1	TRBD2	-	TGCAGCGTACTACTGACTAGCGGGAGAAAGTACAATGAGCAGTTCTTC	CSVLLTSGRKYNEQFF
TRBV9	TRBJ2-3	TRBD2	few	TGTGCCAGCAGCGTCGATTCTAGCGGATGGGGCCTCACAGATACGCAGTATTTT	CASSVDSSGWGLTDTQYF
TRBV11-2	TRBJ1-5	-	-	TGTGCCAGCAGCTTAGGGCAGAGCAATCAGCCCCAGCATTTT	CASSLGQSNQPQHF